Below, 6 T cell receptor beta chains from the same sample are listed, as sequenced in a study of T cells in Graves' hyperthyroidism and ophthalmopathy. TCR beta CDR3 region amplification was performed from RNA transcripts. The TCR CDR3 first-round RT-PCR relied on the HTBI primer set. TCRdb reprocessed the multiplex PCR reads with MiXCR, giving one entry per CDR3 protein. The sample includes 500,000 to 700,000 distinct CDR3 sequences, approximately 15% of them seen just once. The sample was blood. The source of these receptors is a woman under 30 with Graves' hyperthyroidism.

This chain joins TRBV6-6 and TRBJ1-5; D unclear. Trimming cost V 0 bases and J 4 bases, with 10 bases left between them. CDR3 length: 15 amino acids. Germline V gives CDR1 MNHNY, CDR2 SVGAGI (reference sequence). In DNA, the CDR3 is TGTGCCAGCAGTTACTCTTTGAGACAAAATCAGCCCCAGCATTTT. It encodes CASSYSLRQNQPQHF.

This clonotype was counted ten times or more. The CDR3 sequence is CASSHETGAQPQHF. The CDR3 coding sequence is TGCGCCAGCAGCCACGAGACAGGGGCCCAGCCCCAGCATTTT. This chain connects TRBV4-3 to TRBJ1-5; 8 nucleotides line up with TRBD1. Germline V gene sequence: CDR1 LGHNA, CDR2 YSLEER. The CDR3 spans 14 residues. The V and J ends lost 3 bases and 7 bases, in that order; junction bases with no gene match: 5.

This clonotype was observed at least ten times. The V call is TRBV6-5, the J call TRBJ1-1; 7 positions agree with TRBD1. The CDR3 runs to 16 residues. CDR1 and CDR2 (germline): MNHEY, SVGAGI. After removal of 5 bases from V and 1 base from J, the junction contained 10 bases not matched to a gene. The CDR3 loop is CASSVRAGGTNTEAFF. The CDR3 region has the DNA TGTGCCAGCAGTGTTAGAGCAGGGGGAACGAACACTGAAGCTTTCTTT.

The chain's CDR3 is CASSPVAGTSNEQFF. In nucleotides, the CDR3 is TGTGCCAGCTCACCGGTAGCGGGGACATCCAATGAGCAGTTCTTC. The chain links TRBV18 to TRBJ2-1, with TRBD2 matching 8 bases. The germline V gene encodes CDR1 KGHSH and CDR2 LQKENI. This CDR3 is 15 amino acids long. The trim removed 3 bases at V and 6 bases at J, leaving 7 bases unmatched.

This clonotype was counted at least ten times. This chain joins TRBV12-3 or TRBV12-4 and TRBJ1-2; possible D gene TRBD1, 5 bases. V lost 5 bases to trimming and J lost 4 bases, with 8 bases between them. This CDR3 is built from 12 residues. Written as DNA, the CDR3 is TGTGCCAGCAGTCTGGGACTCTATGGCTACACCTTC. The encoded protein is CASSLGLYGYTF.

This clonotype was seen only a few times. The rearrangement links TRBV3-1 to TRBJ2-1; 7 bases fit TRBD2. The germline V gene encodes CDR1 LGHDT and CDR2 YNNKEL (reference sequence). This CDR3 spans 15 amino acids. The trim removed 6 bases at V and 4 bases at J, leaving 9 bases unmatched. The CDR3 spells CASSWGGEPYNEQFF. CDR3 DNA sequence: TGTGCCAGCAGTTGGGGGGGTGAACCTTACAATGAGCAGTTCTTC.